The clone carrying this TCR beta chain was picked up many times. The antigen is unknown. Trimming took 0 bases from V and 7 from J, leaving 7 bases between them. The germline V gene has CDR1 LGHNA and CDR2 YNFKEQ. The CDR3 is 13 amino acids. Findings and caveats of the study: The TCR gene usage of tumor memory CD4+ T cells clustered together with blood and lymph node memory CD4+ cells and with lymph node naive CD4+ cells.

TCRdb analysed the 5' RACE reads with MiXCR anew, one entry per CDR3 protein. The sample comprises 30,000 to 40,000 distinct CDR3 sequences, roughly 25% of which are singletons, and around 3.5% rests with the top ten. Sequenced sample: naive CD4+ T cells sorted from a lymph node. Subset denoted: naive CD4+ T cells, CD4+CD45RA+CD25-. This clonotype was obtained from a female donor with breast cancer. The chain has TRBV4-2 and TRBJ1-5; no firm D call. The CDR3 protein is CASSQDPWQPQHF. The CDR3 DNA reads as TGTGCCAGCAGCCAAGACCCATGGCAGCCCCAGCATTTT.